The 31 T cell receptor beta chains in this list originate from one sample, sequenced in a study of Graves' ophthalmopathy and Graves' hyperthyroidism. As the template, RNA transcripts were used to amplify TCR beta CDR3 regions. The first round was an RT-PCR with HTBI primers, and the second round was a multiplex PCR. TCRdb reprocessed the multiplex PCR reads via MiXCR and lists one record per CDR3 protein. Among under 350,000 distinct CDR3 sequences listed, 15% to 20% were seen once. The sequenced material came from peripheral blood. These receptors were obtained from an adult man with Graves' ophthalmopathy.

This clonotype was found many times. The chain combines TRBV7-2 with TRBJ2-5, with no clear D. The germline gives CDR1 SGHTA, CDR2 FQGNSA. Between the trimmed V and J ends, which lost 3 bases and 5 bases, there was a span of 10 bases. This CDR3 spans 13 amino acids. This CDR3 reads CASSFRRIETQYF. The CDR3, as DNA: TGTGCCAGCAGCTTTCGAAGGATCGAGACCCAGTACTTC.

Concerning this clonotype itself: One base away lies a much larger clone, so this may be a sequencing read error. The gene calls are TRBV6-5 and TRBJ2-2, with 7 bases that match TRBD1. Germline CDR1 MNHEY, CDR2 SVGAGI. This CDR3 comprises 15 residues. The junction had 3 bases not matched to a gene; V was cut back by 4 bases and J by 1 base. The CDR3 DNA sequence: TGTGCCAGCAGTTCCCGGACAGGGAACACCGGGGAGCTGTTTTTT. It yields the protein CASSSRTGNTGELFF.

This clonotype was seen ten or more times. The gene calls are TRBV5-1 and TRBJ1-2, with a tentative D call TRBD1 (6 bases). V was trimmed by 4 bases and J by 3 bases, leaving 16 bases between them. The V gene's germline CDR1 is SGHRS and CDR2 YFSETQ. CDR3 size: 15 residues. In DNA form, the CDR3 reads TGCGCCAGCAGCAAGGACGCAGGGGAACACTATGGCTACACCTTC. This codes for CASSKDAGEHYGYTF.

This clonotype was seen repeatedly, ten times or more. It may be a read error: a sequence one base away is much more abundant. The V and J genes are TRBV7-2 and TRBJ2-2; no reliable D call. V gave up 0 bases and J gave up 3 bases, with 8 bases separating them. The CDR3 is 15 amino acids. Germline CDR1 is SGHTA and CDR2 is FQGNSA. The chain's CDR3 is CASSLAGGDTGELFF. CDR3 in DNA: TGTGCCAGCAGCTTAGCAGGCGGCGACACCGGGGAGCTGTTTTTT.

This clonotype has a count of ten or more. V usage is TRBV5-8 and J usage is TRBJ1-6; TRBD1 agrees at 7 bases. The CDR3 spans 14 residues. Looked up from germline, CDR1 is SGHTS and CDR2 is YDEGEE. Trimming at V came to 2 bases and at J to 7 bases, leaving 3 bases not matched to a gene. DNA of the CDR3: TGTGCCAGCAGCTTCACAGGGGAAAATTCACCCCTCCACTTT. It translates to CASSFTGENSPLHF.

Points on this clonotype: This sequence may be a read error, since a much larger clone differs from it by one base. The rearrangement joins TRBV20-1 to TRBJ1-2; D not resolved. The CDR3 is made up of 14 amino acids. Germline V gene lookup returns CDR1 DFQATT and CDR2 SNEGSKA (reference sequence). In DNA, the CDR3 is TGCGGTGCTAATAGCGGGTGGGCTAACTATGGCTACACCTTC. Its translation: CGANSGWANYGYTF.

The sample holds many counts of this clonotype. The chain combines TRBV4-1 with TRBJ2-7, with TRBD1 matching over 7 bases. The J segment lost 2 bases and the V segment lost 2 bases, leaving 12 bases of the junction unmatched. The V gene's germline CDR1 is MGHRA and CDR2 YSYEKL. This CDR3 is 17 amino acids long. CDR3 nucleotide sequence: TGCGCCAGCAGCCAATCCCCGGGACAGTATGGTCCCTACGAGCAGTACTTC. This encodes CASSQSPGQYGPYEQYF.

There are many counts of this clonotype. As DNA, the CDR3 is TGTGCCAGCAGCTGGGTTGGGGAAGATGGCTACACCTTC. It encodes CASSWVGEDGYTF. The chain joins TRBV11-2 to TRBJ1-2; no reliable D call. Deletions cut 4 bases from V and 6 bases from J, with 12 bases between. Germline V gene sequence: CDR1 SGHAT, CDR2 FQNNGV. CDR3 size: 13 residues.

In this sample, this clonotype turned up many times. The CDR3 region is CASSVGPPGSGQETQYF. In DNA, the CDR3 is TGTGCCAGCAGCGTAGGACCCCCGGGCAGCGGGCAAGAGACCCAGTACTTC. The J gene is TRBJ2-5, the V gene TRBV9; D is perhaps TRBD2 (6 bases). The CDR3 totals 17 residues. Deletions cut 0 bases from V and 2 bases from J, with 17 bases between. In germline, CDR1 is SGDLS, CDR2 YYNGEE.

This clonotype appeared many times. This chain uses TRBV12-3 or TRBV12-4 with TRBJ2-7, with 14 bases identical to TRBD2. This CDR3 comprises 16 residues. Trimming at V came to 1 base and at J to 6 bases, leaving 5 bases not matched to a gene. CDR3 nucleotides: TGTGCCAGCAGTTTAGGGACTAGCGGGAGGAGGTTCGAGCAGTACTTC. It translates to CASSLGTSGRRFEQYF.

The genes are TRBV7-9 and TRBJ2-5; D perhaps matches TRBD1 (5 bases). Germline loops: CDR1 SEHNR, CDR2 FQNEAQ (reference sequence). The CDR3 has 15 residues. Deletions cut 5 bases from V and 7 bases from J, with 20 bases between. The CDR3 region has the DNA TGTGCCAGCAGCCCTCAAGCCGTGCAGGGTGGGACCCAGTACTTC. It encodes CASSPQAVQGGTQYF.

This clonotype was counted a few times. The chain carries TRBV2 and TRBJ2-7; no definite D call. Germline CDR1 SNHLY, CDR2 FYNNEI. This CDR3 has 13 residues. V lost 6 bases and J lost 6, with 15 bases in between. CDR3 sequence: CASRVRLKVEQYF. The CDR3 nucleotides are TGTGCCAGCAGAGTGCGGCTAAAGGTCGAGCAGTACTTC.

This clonotype was detected many times. The rearrangement uses TRBV6-5 and TRBJ1-1; 7 nucleotides agree with TRBD1. This CDR3 is 14 amino acids long. Germline loops: CDR1 MNHEY, CDR2 SVGAGI. V trimming: 6 bases; J trimming: 2 bases; junction bases outside the gene matches: 6. The CDR3 region has the DNA TGTGCCAGCAGAGCCCGGGACAGTAACACTGAAGCTTTCTTT. Protein sequence: CASRARDSNTEAFF.

This clonotype came up many times. The chain links TRBV7-2 to TRBJ2-7, with 13 nucleotides matching TRBD2. CDR3 size: 15 residues. Germline CDR1 SGHTA, CDR2 FQGNSA. The V segment lost 1 base and the J segment 7 bases; nucleotides outside the gene matches: 4. The CDR3 sequence: CASSLGTSGSREQYF. In DNA, the CDR3 is TGTGCCAGCAGCTTAGGGACTAGCGGGAGTAGAGAGCAGTACTTC.

This clonotype has at least ten counts. The chain combines TRBV7-9 with TRBJ2-5; a weak D match, TRBD2 (6 bases). This CDR3 spans 13 amino acids. The V gene's germline CDR1 is SEHNR and CDR2 FQNEAQ (reference sequence). Trimming removed 5 bases from V and 1 base from J, with 8 bases in between. The CDR3 nucleotides are TGTGCCAGCAGCCAGCGGGTCCAAGAGACCCAGTACTTC. This codes for CASSQRVQETQYF.

This clonotype was picked up many times. The chain has TRBV5-1 and TRBJ2-7, with D unclear. The CDR3 contains 12 residues. Trimming pared 0 bases from V and 7 bases from J, leaving 8 bases between. Germline loops: CDR1 SGHRS, CDR2 YFSETQ. CDR3 loop: CASSLGVEEQYF. The DNA for the CDR3 is TGCGCCAGCAGCTTGGGAGTGGAGGAGCAGTACTTC.

This clonotype has at least ten counts. The chain couples TRBV6-2 or TRBV6-3 to TRBJ2-7; D might be TRBD1 or TRBD2, each matching 6 bases. CDR3 length equals 14 residues. Germline assignment: CDR1 MNHEY and CDR2 SVGEGT. V was pared by 6 bases and J by 9 bases, with 21 bases between. The CDR3 coding sequence is TGTGCCAGCAGCTACGGGGGACAAGGGTTTTGGCAGTACTTC. Protein: CASSYGGQGFWQYF.

The chain uses TRBV19 and TRBJ1-6; maybe TRBD1 (6 bases). Germline values: CDR1 LNHDA, CDR2 SQIVND (reference sequence). V was cut by 5 bases and J by 8 bases, with 13 bases left in between. CDR3 size: 14 residues. CDR3 in amino acids: CASSLYRVHSPLHF. The CDR3 bases are TGTGCCAGTAGTCTCTACAGGGTTCATTCACCCCTCCACTTT.

This clonotype has at least ten counts. The V and J genes are TRBV20-1 and TRBJ2-7, with D uncertain. CDR3 length: 12 amino acids. The V end lost 6 bases, the J end lost 3 bases, and 12 bases lay between the germline ends. CDR1 DFQATT and CDR2 SNEGSKA come from the germline V gene (reference sequence). This CDR3 reads CSASLGGYEQYF. CDR3 sequence (DNA): TGCAGTGCCTCCCTAGGCGGCTACGAGCAGTACTTC.

The chain carries TRBV30 and TRBJ1-3; D gene ambiguous. There are 11 residues in the CDR3. Germline loops: CDR1 GTSNPN, CDR2 SVGIG (reference sequence). Trimming stripped 1 base from V and 6 bases from J, with 4 bases between. The CDR3 reads CAWSAVNTIYF. CDR3 coding DNA: TGTGCCTGGAGTGCGGTAAACACCATATATTTT.

This clonotype was counted ten times or more. The chain has TRBV19 and TRBJ2-5, with 12 bases identical to TRBD2. J was trimmed by 2 bases and V by 4 bases; bases with no gene match: 11. Germline-derived CDR1 and CDR2 are LNHDA and SQIVND (reference sequence). This CDR3 is 18 amino acids long. The CDR3: CASSTRAGLAGTQETQYF. The CDR3 DNA is TGTGCCAGTAGTACGCGGGCCGGACTAGCGGGAACTCAAGAGACCCAGTACTTC.

This chain links TRBV15 with TRBJ1-5; 8 bases match TRBD1. The germline gives CDR1 LNHNV, CDR2 YYDKDF (reference sequence). This CDR3 has 20 amino acids. V was pared by 0 bases and J by 0 bases, with 13 bases of the junction left unmatched. CDR3 in DNA: TGTGCCACCAGCAGAGATCCGCCGGACAGGGCTTTCTATAGCAATCAGCCCCAGCATTTT. This sequence encodes CATSRDPPDRAFYSNQPQHF.

This clonotype was detected a few times. The junction does not match germline at one end; this may be a read error. The genes are TRBV6-2 or TRBV6-3 and TRBJ1-2; no clear D gene. Germline CDR1 reads MNHEY; CDR2 reads SVGEGT. The CDR3 totals 15 residues. The CDR3 loop is CASSYSMLDYYGYIF. The DNA of the CDR3 is TGTGCCAGCAGTTACTCCATGCTGGACTACTATGGCTACATCTTC.

This clonotype has a count of ten or more. The V call is TRBV19, the J call TRBJ2-7, with unresolved D. V lost 2 bases to trimming and J lost 2 bases, with 10 bases between them. The CDR3 is 14 residues long. The germline CDR1 and CDR2 sequences are LNHDA and SQIVND (reference sequence). The CDR3 nucleotides read TGTGCCAGTAGTATATATCAGGTACCCTACGAGCAGTACTTC. This gives the protein CASSIYQVPYEQYF.

This clonotype occurred many times. The chain is built from TRBV6-1 and TRBJ1-3; 7 nucleotides line up with TRBD1. The CDR3 runs to 17 residues. V trimming: 3 bases; J trimming: 0 bases; junction bases outside the gene matches: 8. Germline lookup yields CDR1 MNHNS and CDR2 SASEGT. The CDR3 sequence: CASSEPTGQGSGNTIYF. The CDR3 DNA reads TGTGCCAGCAGTGAGCCGACAGGGCAAGGCTCTGGAAACACCATATATTTT.

This clonotype was counted at least ten times. A read error may be the cause here, since a much bigger clone is one base away. The CDR3 region is CASSPRQGASRGQPQHF. CDR3 nucleotide sequence: TGTGCCAGTAGTCCTCGGCAGGGAGCATCCCGGGGGCAGCCCCAGCATTTT. The chain couples TRBV19 to TRBJ1-5, with D perhaps matching TRBD1 (5 bases). The V end lost 5 bases, the J end lost 7 bases, and 24 bases lay between the germline ends. Germline assignment: CDR1 LNHDA and CDR2 SQIVND (reference sequence). This CDR3 is built from 17 residues.

In this sample, this clonotype turned up many times. The J gene is TRBJ1-5, the V gene TRBV20-1, with D unclear. The CDR3 is 13 residues long. The germline V gene has CDR1 DFQATT and CDR2 SNEGSKA (reference sequence). V gave up 2 bases and J gave up 5 bases, with 10 bases separating them. The CDR3 bases are TGCAGTGCTAGACGACTGATGCATCAGCCCCAGCATTTT. Residues: CSARRLMHQPQHF.

CDR3: CAWTRVSLSGELFF. The CDR3 bases are TGTGCCTGGACCCGAGTCAGCCTCTCCGGGGAGCTGTTTTTT. The genes are TRBV30 and TRBJ2-2; no firm D call. Trimming pared 4 bases from V and 6 bases from J, leaving 15 bases between. This CDR3 has 14 residues. Per the germline V gene, CDR1 is GTSNPN and CDR2 is SVGIG (reference sequence).

This clonotype appeared many times. The chain couples TRBV7-6 to TRBJ2-5, with 11 bases identical to TRBD2. The ends lost 5 bases at V and 5 bases at J; junction bases unmatched: 13. The germline gives CDR1 SGHVS, CDR2 FNYEAQ. The CDR3 covers 17 residues. CDR3 in DNA: TGTGCCAGCAGCGATATGTTAGCGGGAGGGCCTGTGGAGACCCAGTACTTC. Encoded protein: CASSDMLAGGPVETQYF.

The rearrangement links TRBV7-2 to TRBJ2-2; tentatively, D is TRBD2 (7 bases). Germline V lookup: CDR1 SGHTA, CDR2 FQGNSA. The V gene lost 10 bases and the J gene lost 2 bases, with 14 bases spanning the gap. The CDR3 extends over 14 amino acids. CDR3 amino acids: CATKPGGNTGELFF. CDR3 in DNA: TGTGCCACTAAGCCGGGGGGCAACACCGGGGAGCTGTTTTTT.

This clonotype came up many times. The chain links TRBV12-3 or TRBV12-4 to TRBJ1-2; no definite D call. Trimming took off 3 bases at V and 4 bases at J, with 3 bases between the two ends. The CDR3 spans 11 residues. DNA for the CDR3: TGTGCCAGCAGTTTCGGCTATGGCTACACCTTC. Translating gives CASSFGYGYTF.